In its sample, the clone carrying this T cell receptor beta chain was seen many times. The sample is drawn from a study of T cells in Graves' hyperthyroidism and ophthalmopathy. Across the study: Peripheral blood samples were taken at initial diagnosis, prior to any treatment.

From RNA transcripts, TCR beta CDR3 regions were amplified. The HTBI primer set was used in a first-round RT-PCR of the TCR CDR3. TCRdb ran MiXCR on the multiplex PCR reads and lists one entry per CDR3 protein. The repertoire has roughly 550,000 distinct CDR3 sequences, 15% to 20% of them found once; the top ten carry about 29%. Germline CDR1 is DFQATT and CDR2 is SNEGSKA (reference sequence). The CDR3 spans 11 residues. The V end was cut by 6 bases, the J end by 5 bases, with 8 bases between. This clonotype was sampled from a woman aged 25-40 years with Graves' ophthalmopathy. Input material: blood. This rearrangement joins TRBV20-1 to TRBJ2-1; D not certain. The CDR3 loop reads CSAPHNNEQFF. The DNA for the CDR3 is TGCAGTGCCCCTCATAACAATGAGCAGTTCTTC.